What follows describes a single T cell receptor beta chain. This sample was taken from a study of blood T cell repertoires in COVID-19. This table comes from immunoSEQ multiplex PCR, and its TCRdb copy is limited to in-frame clones, with some not included. The table includes some 390,000 clones, 89% detected once. The CDR3 sequence is 14 residues long. V lost 10 bases and J lost 11; bases outside the gene matches: 17. CDR1 and CDR2 from the germline V gene are MNHNY and SVGAGI (reference sequence). Recruited during active infection, patients (from Seattle) were subsequently followed longitudinally. The V call is TRBV6-6, the J call TRBJ1-1, with 9 bases fitting TRBD1. The source of this sequence is a woman aged 40-49 years with COVID-19, enrolled during active disease. The sequenced sample consisted of peripheral blood. The CDR3 DNA sequence: TGTGCCACCAGAAAACAGGGGGGACAGGGAGACGCTTTCTTT. Residues: CATRKQGGQGDAFF.